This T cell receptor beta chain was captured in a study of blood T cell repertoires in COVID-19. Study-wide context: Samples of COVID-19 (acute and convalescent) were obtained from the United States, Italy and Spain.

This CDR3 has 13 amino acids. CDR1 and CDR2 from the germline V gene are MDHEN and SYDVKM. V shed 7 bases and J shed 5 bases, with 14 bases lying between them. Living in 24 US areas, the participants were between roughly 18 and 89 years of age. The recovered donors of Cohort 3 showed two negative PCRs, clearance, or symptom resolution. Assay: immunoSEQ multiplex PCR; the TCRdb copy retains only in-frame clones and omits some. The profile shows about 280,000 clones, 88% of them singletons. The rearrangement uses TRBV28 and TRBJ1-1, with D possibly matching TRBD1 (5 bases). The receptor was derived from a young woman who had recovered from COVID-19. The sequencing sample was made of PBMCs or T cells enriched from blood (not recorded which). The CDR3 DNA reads TGTGCCAGCAAGCGGGGCGGGAGGACTGAAGCTTTCTTT. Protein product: CASKRGGRTEAFF.